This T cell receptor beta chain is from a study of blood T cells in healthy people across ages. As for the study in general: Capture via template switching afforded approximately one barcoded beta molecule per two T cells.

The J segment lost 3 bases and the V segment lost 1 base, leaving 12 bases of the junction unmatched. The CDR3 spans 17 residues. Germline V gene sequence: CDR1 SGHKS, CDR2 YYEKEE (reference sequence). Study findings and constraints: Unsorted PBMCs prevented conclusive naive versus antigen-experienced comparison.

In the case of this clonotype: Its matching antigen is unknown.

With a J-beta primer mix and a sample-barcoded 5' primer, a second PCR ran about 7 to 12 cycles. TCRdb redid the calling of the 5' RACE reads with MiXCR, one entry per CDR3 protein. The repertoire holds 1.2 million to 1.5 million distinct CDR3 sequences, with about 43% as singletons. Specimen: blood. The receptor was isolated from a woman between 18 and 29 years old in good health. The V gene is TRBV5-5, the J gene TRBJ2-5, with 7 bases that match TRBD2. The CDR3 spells CASSLISASGFEETQYF. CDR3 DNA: TGTGCCAGCAGCTTGATCTCGGCTAGCGGATTTGAAGAGACCCAGTACTTC.